This is a list of T cell receptor beta chains from one sample in a study of memory CD4+ T cells and cytomegalovirus serostatus. The table came from immunoSEQ multiplex PCR; TCRdb's copy has only in-frame clones and leaves some out. The table lists about 82,000 clones, approximately 80% of them singletons. The sequenced material came from memory CD4+ T cells from blood. The receptors were gathered from an adult in good health and CMV-seronegative. The conserved cysteine and the conserved F or W are not part of the CDR3 here. The D gene is left open where the match is weak.

V gene: TRBV6-5
D gene: NA
CDR3 protein: ASSSPITNIQY

V gene: TRBV6-4
D gene: TRBD1
CDR3 protein: ASSDSAQGAHTGELF

V gene: TRBV7-2
D gene: TRBD1
CDR3 protein: ASSPRGLSYNEQF

V gene: TRBV5-5
D gene: NA
CDR3 protein: ASSSQGYEQY

V gene: TRBV30
D gene: NA
CDR3 protein: AWKVGAIGDTIY

V gene: TRBV6-5
D gene: NA
CDR3 protein: ARPWGHQPQH

V gene: TRBV10-1
D gene: NA
CDR3 protein: ASSVPGTDTQY

V gene: TRBV6-6
D gene: NA
CDR3 protein: ASSHPDSISGNTIY

V gene: TRBV6-1
D gene: NA
CDR3 protein: ATLTVYEQY

V gene: TRBV28
D gene: TRBD1
CDR3 protein: ASFNPPGQGTFGYGYT

V gene: TRBV27
D gene: NA
CDR3 protein: ASSDARVNYGYT

V gene: TRBV25-1
D gene: TRBD1
CDR3 protein: ASSEYWTGNEKLF

V gene: TRBV5-1
D gene: TRBD1
CDR3 protein: ASSLRSQGAGELF

V gene: TRBV18
D gene: TRBD1
CDR3 protein: ASSPQTGSGANVLT

V gene: TRBV4-3
D gene: NA
CDR3 protein: ASSQDIGTNTEAF

V gene: TRBV6-1
D gene: NA
CDR3 protein: ASSEAYAAGSNEKLF

V gene: TRBV28
D gene: NA
CDR3 protein: ASSKNVYGYT

V gene: TRBV19
D gene: NA
CDR3 protein: ASSIGQARMNTEAF

V gene: TRBV6-5
D gene: NA
CDR3 protein: ASSYGNRNNSPLH

V gene: TRBV5-1
D gene: NA
CDR3 protein: ASRPGQTPTNEKLF

V gene: TRBV6-5
D gene: NA
CDR3 protein: AARGGFTDTQY

V gene: TRBV4-1
D gene: NA
CDR3 protein: ASSQGPRNTEAF

V gene: TRBV27
D gene: NA
CDR3 protein: ASSLLQPVGNQPQH

V gene: TRBV14
D gene: NA
CDR3 protein: ASSQAGVQF

V gene: TRBV18
D gene: TRBD1
CDR3 protein: ASSLQGQGATDTQY

V gene: TRBV6-5
D gene: NA
CDR3 protein: ASRAWTGNYGYT

V gene: TRBV7-9
D gene: TRBD1
CDR3 protein: ASSSGQGKYGYT

V gene: TRBV7-2
D gene: TRBD2
CDR3 protein: ASSAGLAGQRFNNEQF

V gene: TRBV30
D gene: NA
CDR3 protein: AWKVSGELF

V gene: TRBV30
D gene: NA
CDR3 protein: AWSPGHSGNTIY

V gene: TRBV7-9
D gene: TRBD1
CDR3 protein: ASSTRTGSYEQY

V gene: TRBV4-1
D gene: TRBD1
CDR3 protein: ASSLSPGQGMNTGELF

V gene: TRBV2
D gene: NA
CDR3 protein: ASSEASVRSTQY

V gene: TRBV27
D gene: NA
CDR3 protein: ASSPDRIYSNQPQH

V gene: TRBV30
D gene: NA
CDR3 protein: AWSQGPYEQY

V gene: TRBV4-2
D gene: NA
CDR3 protein: ASSQDGPTNEKLF

V gene: TRBV11-2
D gene: TRBD1
CDR3 protein: ASSSFSGTGGYEQY

V gene: TRBV10-3
D gene: TRBD1
CDR3 protein: AITDRGSDSPLH

V gene: TRBV6-1
D gene: NA
CDR3 protein: ASSEGLRETQY

V gene: TRBV6-1
D gene: TRBD2
CDR3 protein: ASTSVRTSINEQF

V gene: TRBV6-7
D gene: NA
CDR3 protein: ASSYSSAQGGTEAF

V gene: TRBV21-1
D gene: NA
CDR3 protein: ASSKRRGFYNSPLH

V gene: TRBV5-1
D gene: NA
CDR3 protein: ASSLAPQGSYEQY

V gene: TRBV7-9
D gene: TRBD1
CDR3 protein: ASSLAGGQGREQY

V gene: TRBV29-1
D gene: TRBD1
CDR3 protein: SATDREDYGYT

V gene: TRBV29-1
D gene: TRBD2
CDR3 protein: SVIAGGSGDTQY

V gene: TRBV11-2
D gene: TRBD2
CDR3 protein: ASSWTSYEQY

V gene: TRBV4-3
D gene: TRBD2
CDR3 protein: ASSQWGGGETQY

V gene: TRBV9
D gene: NA
CDR3 protein: ASNAADNSPLH

V gene: TRBV18
D gene: TRBD1
CDR3 protein: ASSLTGVPGTFNYGYT